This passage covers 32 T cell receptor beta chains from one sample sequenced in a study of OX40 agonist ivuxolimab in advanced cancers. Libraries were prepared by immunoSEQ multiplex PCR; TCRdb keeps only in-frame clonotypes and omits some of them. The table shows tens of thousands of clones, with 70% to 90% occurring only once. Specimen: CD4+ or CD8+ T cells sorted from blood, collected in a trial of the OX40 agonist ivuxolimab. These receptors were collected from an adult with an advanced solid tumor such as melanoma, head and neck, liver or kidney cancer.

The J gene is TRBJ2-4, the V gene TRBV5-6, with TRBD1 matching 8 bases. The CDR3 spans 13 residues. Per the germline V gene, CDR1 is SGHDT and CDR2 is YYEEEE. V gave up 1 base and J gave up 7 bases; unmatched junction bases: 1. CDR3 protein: CASSLTGGNIQYF. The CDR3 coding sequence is TGTGCCAGCAGCTTGACAGGGGGTAACATTCAGTACTTC.

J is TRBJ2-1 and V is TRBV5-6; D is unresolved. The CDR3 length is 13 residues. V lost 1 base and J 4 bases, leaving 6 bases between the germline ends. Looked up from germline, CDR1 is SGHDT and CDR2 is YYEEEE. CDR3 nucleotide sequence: TGTGCCAGCAGCTTGCGGCCGTACAATGAGCAGTTCTTC. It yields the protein CASSLRPYNEQFF. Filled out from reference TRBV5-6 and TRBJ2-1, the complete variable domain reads DAGVTQSPTHLIKTRGQQVTLRCSPKSGHDTVSWYQQALGQGPQFIFQYYEEEERQRGNFPDRFSGHQFPNYSSELNVNALLLGDSALYLCASSLRPYNEQFFGPGTRLTVL.

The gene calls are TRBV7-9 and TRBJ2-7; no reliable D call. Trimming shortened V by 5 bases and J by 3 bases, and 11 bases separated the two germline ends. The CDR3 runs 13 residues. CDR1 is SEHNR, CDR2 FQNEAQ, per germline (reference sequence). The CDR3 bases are TGTGCCAGCAGCCCTCCCGGCGGCTACGAGCAGTACTTC. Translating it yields CASSPPGGYEQYF.

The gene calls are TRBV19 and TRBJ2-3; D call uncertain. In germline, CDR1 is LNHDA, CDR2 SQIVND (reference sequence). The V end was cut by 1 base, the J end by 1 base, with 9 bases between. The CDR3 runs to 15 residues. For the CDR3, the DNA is TGTGCCAGTAGTATAGGAACTTGGGGCACAGATACGCAGTATTTT. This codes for CASSIGTWGTDTQYF.

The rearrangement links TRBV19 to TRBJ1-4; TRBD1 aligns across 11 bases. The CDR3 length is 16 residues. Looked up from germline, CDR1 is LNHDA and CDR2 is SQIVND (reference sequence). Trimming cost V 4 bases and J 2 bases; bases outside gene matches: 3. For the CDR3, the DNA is TGTGCCAGTAGTAGGACAGGGGGCGAGACTAATGAAAAACTGTTTTTT. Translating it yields CASSRTGGETNEKLFF.

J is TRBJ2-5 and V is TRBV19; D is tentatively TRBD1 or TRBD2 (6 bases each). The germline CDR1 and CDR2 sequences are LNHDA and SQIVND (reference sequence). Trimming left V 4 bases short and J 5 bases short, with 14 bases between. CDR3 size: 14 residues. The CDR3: CASSTRRGWETQYF. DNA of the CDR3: TGTGCCAGTAGTACCCGGAGGGGGTGGGAGACCCAGTACTTC.

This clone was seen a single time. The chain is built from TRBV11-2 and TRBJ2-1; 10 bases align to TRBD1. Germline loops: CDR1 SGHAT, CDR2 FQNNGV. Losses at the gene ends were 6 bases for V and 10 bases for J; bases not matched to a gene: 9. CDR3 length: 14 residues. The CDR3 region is CASSEGTGVREQFF. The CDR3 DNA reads TGTGCCAGCAGTGAAGGGACAGGGGTTAGGGAGCAGTTCTTC.

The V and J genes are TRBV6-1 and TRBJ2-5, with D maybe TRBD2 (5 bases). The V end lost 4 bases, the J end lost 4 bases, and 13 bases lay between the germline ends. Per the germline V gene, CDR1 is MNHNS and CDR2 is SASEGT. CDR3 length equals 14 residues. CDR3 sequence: CASSGPQRVETQYF. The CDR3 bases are TGTGCCAGCAGTGGACCCCAGAGGGTAGAGACCCAGTACTTC.

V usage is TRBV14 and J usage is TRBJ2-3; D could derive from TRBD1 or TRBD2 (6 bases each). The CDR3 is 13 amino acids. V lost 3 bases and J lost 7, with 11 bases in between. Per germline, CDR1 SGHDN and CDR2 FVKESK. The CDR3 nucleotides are TGTGCCAGCAGCCATACAGGGAGGAATACGCAGTATTTT. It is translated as CASSHTGRNTQYF.

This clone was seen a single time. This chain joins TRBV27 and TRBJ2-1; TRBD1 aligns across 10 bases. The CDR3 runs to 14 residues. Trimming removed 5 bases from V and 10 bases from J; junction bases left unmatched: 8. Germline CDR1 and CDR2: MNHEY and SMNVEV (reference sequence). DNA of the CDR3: TGTGCCAGCAGTACGGGACAGGGGTTCTACGAGCAGTTCTTC. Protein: CASSTGQGFYEQFF.

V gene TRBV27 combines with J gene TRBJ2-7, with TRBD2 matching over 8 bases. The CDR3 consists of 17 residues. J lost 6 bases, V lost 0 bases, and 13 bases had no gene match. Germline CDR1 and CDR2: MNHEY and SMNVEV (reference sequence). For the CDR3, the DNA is TGTGCCAGCAGTTTATCAGGATTGAGCGGGAGAAGGTCCGAGCAGTACTTC. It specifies CASSLSGLSGRRSEQYF.

Here the CDR3 reads CASSLGLAGGSNNEQYF. In DNA form, the CDR3 reads TGTGCCAGCAGTTTGGGACTAGCGGGAGGAAGCAACAACGAGCAGTACTTC. This chain connects TRBV27 to TRBJ2-7, with 15 bases that match TRBD2. The junction had 8 bases not matched to a gene; V was cut back by 3 bases and J by 5 bases. The germline gives CDR1 MNHEY, CDR2 SMNVEV (reference sequence). CDR3 length: 17 amino acids.

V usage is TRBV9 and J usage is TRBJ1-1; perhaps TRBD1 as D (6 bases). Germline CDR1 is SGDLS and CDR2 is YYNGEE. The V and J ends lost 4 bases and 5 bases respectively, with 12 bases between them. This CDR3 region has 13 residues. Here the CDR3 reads CASSTGTRTEAFF. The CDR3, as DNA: TGTGCCAGCAGCACAGGGACGAGGACTGAAGCTTTCTTT.

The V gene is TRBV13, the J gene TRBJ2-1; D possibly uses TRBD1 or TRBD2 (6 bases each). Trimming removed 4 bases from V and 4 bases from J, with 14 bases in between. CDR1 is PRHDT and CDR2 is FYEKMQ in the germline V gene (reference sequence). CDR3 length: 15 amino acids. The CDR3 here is CASSSSGAGYNEQFF. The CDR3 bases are TGTGCCAGCAGCTCCTCAGGGGCGGGGTACAATGAGCAGTTCTTC.

The CDR3 reads CASSIAPSSSYNEQFF. The CDR3, as DNA: TGTGCCAGTAGTATAGCCCCCTCTAGCTCCTACAATGAGCAGTTCTTC. This chain links TRBV19 with TRBJ2-1; D not certain. Germline CDR1 is LNHDA and CDR2 is SQIVND (reference sequence). V lost 1 base, J lost 0 bases, and 10 bases lay in between. CDR3 size: 16 residues.

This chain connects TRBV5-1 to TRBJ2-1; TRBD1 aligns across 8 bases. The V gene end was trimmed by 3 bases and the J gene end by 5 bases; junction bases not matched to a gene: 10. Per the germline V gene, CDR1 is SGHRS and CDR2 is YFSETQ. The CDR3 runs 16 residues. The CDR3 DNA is TGCGCCAGCAGCTGGATCAGACAGGGGATACACAATGAGCAGTTCTTC. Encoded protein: CASSWIRQGIHNEQFF.

CDR3 residues: CASSEYTDRGETQYF. CDR3 nucleotides: TGTGCCAGCAGTGAATACACCGACAGGGGGGAGACCCAGTACTTC. The chain joins TRBV25-1 to TRBJ2-5, with 9 bases identical to TRBD1. The CDR3 consists of 15 residues. V dropped 0 bases and J dropped 5; count of bases not matched to a gene: 4. CDR1 and CDR2 (germline): MGHDK, SYGVNS.

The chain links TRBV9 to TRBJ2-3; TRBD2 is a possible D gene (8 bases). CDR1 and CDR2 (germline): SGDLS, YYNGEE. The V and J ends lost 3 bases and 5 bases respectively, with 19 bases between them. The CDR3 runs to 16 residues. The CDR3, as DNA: TGTGCCAGCAGCGCTAGCGGGCTAGGGGGCCGAGATACGCAGTATTTT. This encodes CASSASGLGGRDTQYF.

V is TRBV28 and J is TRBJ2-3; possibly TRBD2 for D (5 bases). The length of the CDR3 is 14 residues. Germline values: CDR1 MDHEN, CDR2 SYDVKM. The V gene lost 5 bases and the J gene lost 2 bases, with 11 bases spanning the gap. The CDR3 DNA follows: TGTGCCAGCAGTCCGAGAGGGTTCACAGATACGCAGTATTTT. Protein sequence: CASSPRGFTDTQYF.

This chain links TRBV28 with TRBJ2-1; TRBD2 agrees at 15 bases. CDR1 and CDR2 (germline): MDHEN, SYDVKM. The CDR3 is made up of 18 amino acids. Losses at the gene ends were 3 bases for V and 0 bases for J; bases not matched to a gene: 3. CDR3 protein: CASSLGLAGGSSYNEQFF. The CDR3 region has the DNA TGTGCCAGCAGTTTGGGACTAGCGGGGGGAAGCTCCTACAATGAGCAGTTCTTC.

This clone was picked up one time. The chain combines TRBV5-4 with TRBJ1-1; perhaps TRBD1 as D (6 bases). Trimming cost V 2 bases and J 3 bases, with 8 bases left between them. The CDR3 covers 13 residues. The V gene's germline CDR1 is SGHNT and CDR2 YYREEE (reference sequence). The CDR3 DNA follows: TGTGCCAGCAGCTTCGACAGGCACACTGAAGCTTTCTTT. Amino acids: CASSFDRHTEAFF.

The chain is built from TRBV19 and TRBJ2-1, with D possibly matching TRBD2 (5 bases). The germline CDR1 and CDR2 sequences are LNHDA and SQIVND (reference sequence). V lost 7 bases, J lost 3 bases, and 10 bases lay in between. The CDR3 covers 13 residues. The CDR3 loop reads CASTDGVYNEQFF. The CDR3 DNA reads TGTGCCAGTACAGACGGGGTCTACAATGAGCAGTTCTTC.

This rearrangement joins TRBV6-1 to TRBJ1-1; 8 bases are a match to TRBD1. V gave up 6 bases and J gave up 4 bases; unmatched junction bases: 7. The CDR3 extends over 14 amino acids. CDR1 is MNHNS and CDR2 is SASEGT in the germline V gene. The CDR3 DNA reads TGTGCCAGCAGCCCCCGAACAGGGGGCACTGAAGCTTTCTTT. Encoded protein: CASSPRTGGTEAFF.

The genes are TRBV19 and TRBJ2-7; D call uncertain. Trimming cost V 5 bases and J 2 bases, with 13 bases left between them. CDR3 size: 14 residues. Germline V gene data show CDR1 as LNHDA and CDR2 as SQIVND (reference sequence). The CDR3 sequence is CASSEWGGPYEQYF. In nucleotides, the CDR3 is TGTGCCAGTAGTGAGTGGGGTGGGCCCTACGAGCAGTACTTC.

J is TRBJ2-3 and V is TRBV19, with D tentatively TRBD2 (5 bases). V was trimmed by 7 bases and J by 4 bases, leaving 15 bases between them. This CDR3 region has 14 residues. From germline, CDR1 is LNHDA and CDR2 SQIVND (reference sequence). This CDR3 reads CASTPGGLADTQYF. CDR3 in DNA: TGTGCCAGTACCCCCGGAGGCTTGGCAGATACGCAGTATTTT.

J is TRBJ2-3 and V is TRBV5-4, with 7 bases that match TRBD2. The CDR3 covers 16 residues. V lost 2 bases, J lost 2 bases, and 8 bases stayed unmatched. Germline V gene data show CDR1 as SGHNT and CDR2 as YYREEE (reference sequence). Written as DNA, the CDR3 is TGTGCCAGCAGCTTTCGGCGGGAGACTCCCACAGATACGCAGTATTTT. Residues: CASSFRRETPTDTQYF.

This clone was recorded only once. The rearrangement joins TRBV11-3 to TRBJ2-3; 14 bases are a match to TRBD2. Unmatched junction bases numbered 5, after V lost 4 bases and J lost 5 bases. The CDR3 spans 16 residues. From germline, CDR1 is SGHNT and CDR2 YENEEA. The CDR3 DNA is TGTGCCAGCAGCTCGGGACTAGCGGGAGCGGAAGATACGCAGTATTTT. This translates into CASSSGLAGAEDTQYF.

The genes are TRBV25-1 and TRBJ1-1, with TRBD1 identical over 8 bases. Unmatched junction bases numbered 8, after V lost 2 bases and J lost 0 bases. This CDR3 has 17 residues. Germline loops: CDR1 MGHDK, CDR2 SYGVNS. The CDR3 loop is CASSELTRTGMNTEAFF. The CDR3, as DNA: TGTGCCAGCAGTGAACTTACCCGGACAGGGATGAACACTGAAGCTTTCTTT.

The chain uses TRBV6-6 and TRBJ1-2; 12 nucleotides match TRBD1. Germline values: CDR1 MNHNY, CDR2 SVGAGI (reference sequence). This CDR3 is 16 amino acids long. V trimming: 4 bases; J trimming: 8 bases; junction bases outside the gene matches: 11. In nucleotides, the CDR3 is TGTGCCAGCAGTTCCAACGGGGGACAGGGGGCTGAGGGCTACACCTTC. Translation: CASSSNGGQGAEGYTF.

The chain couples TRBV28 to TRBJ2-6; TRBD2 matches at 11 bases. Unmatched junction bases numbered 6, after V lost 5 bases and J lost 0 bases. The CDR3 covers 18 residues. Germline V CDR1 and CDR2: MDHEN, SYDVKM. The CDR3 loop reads CASSPITSGSSGANVLTF. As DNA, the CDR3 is TGTGCCAGCAGTCCGATCACTAGCGGGAGCTCTGGGGCCAACGTCCTGACTTTC.

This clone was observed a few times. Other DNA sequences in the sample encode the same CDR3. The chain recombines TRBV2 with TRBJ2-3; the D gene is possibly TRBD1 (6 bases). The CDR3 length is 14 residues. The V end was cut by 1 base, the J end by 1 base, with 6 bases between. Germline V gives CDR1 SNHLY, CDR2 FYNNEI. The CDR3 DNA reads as TGTGCCAGCAGTGAAGGGACAGGCACAGATACGCAGTATTTT. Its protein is CASSEGTGTDTQYF.

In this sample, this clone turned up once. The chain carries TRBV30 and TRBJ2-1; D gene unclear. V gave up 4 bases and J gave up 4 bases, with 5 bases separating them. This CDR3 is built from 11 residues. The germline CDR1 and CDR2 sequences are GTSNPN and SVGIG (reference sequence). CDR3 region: CAWNGYNEQFF. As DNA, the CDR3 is TGTGCCTGGAACGGTTACAATGAGCAGTTCTTC.